The 22 T cell receptor beta chains presented below share a single source sample, sequenced in a study of blood T cells in healthy people across ages. Next came a second PCR, run for about 6 to 12 cycles, which used a sample-barcoded 5' primer along with a J-beta primer mix. One entry per CDR3 protein, called by TCRdb with MiXCR from the 5' RACE reads. The sample holds 600,000 to 650,000 distinct CDR3 sequences, approximately 59% seen once. The sample consisted of blood. All receptors derive from a man aged 60 to 75 in good health.

This clonotype was picked up a small number of times. The chain is built from TRBV11-2 and TRBJ2-1; possibly TRBD2 for D (6 bases). Trimming removed 1 base from V and 7 bases from J, with 17 bases in between. Germline CDR1 is SGHAT and CDR2 is FQNNGV. This CDR3 spans 16 amino acids. CDR3 DNA: TGTGCCAGCAGCTTAGTTGGGGCTAGCGCAGGGAATGAGCAGTTCTTC. This encodes CASSLVGASAGNEQFF.

This clonotype has only a few counts. The chain is built from TRBV5-1 and TRBJ2-3; the D gene is possibly TRBD2 (6 bases). The V end lost 5 bases, the J end lost 0 bases, and 13 bases lay between the germline ends. The CDR3 consists of 15 residues. The germline CDR1 and CDR2 sequences are SGHRS and YFSETQ. This chain's CDR3 is CASRRDSTSTDTQYF. In DNA, the CDR3 is TGCGCCAGCAGACGGGACTCAACAAGCACAGATACGCAGTATTTT.

This clonotype was recorded a few times. The chain combines TRBV2 with TRBJ2-5; D is perhaps TRBD1 (5 bases). Trimming cost V 7 bases and J 2 bases, with 14 bases left between them. The germline V gene encodes CDR1 SNHLY and CDR2 FYNNEI. The CDR3 runs to 14 residues. The CDR3 DNA reads TGTGCCAGCACCCTACGTAGGACACAAGAGACCCAGTACTTC. Encoded protein: CASTLRRTQETQYF.

The chain links TRBV6-6 to TRBJ2-7, with D perhaps TRBD2 (5 bases). Germline values: CDR1 MNHNY, CDR2 SVGAGI (reference sequence). The CDR3 is 14 residues long. V was trimmed by 11 bases and J by 4 bases, leaving 21 bases between them. The CDR3 loop reads CAAEGRTDAYEQYF. For the CDR3, the DNA is TGTGCCGCCGAGGGCAGGACCGACGCTTACGAGCAGTACTTC.

This clonotype was seen a single time. This sequence joins TRBV11-2 and TRBJ2-1; 14 bases agree with TRBD2. Trimming at V came to 5 bases and at J to 4 bases, leaving 7 bases not matched to a gene. In germline, CDR1 is SGHAT, CDR2 FQNNGV. This CDR3 contains 17 residues. The CDR3, as DNA: TGTGCCAGCAGCGCCCGACTAGCGGGGGGGCGATACAATGAGCAGTTCTTC. This translates into CASSARLAGGRYNEQFF.

A few counts support this clonotype. This chain uses TRBV6-2 or TRBV6-3 with TRBJ2-1, with 11 bases lining up with TRBD2. Trimming cost V 0 bases and J 6 bases; bases outside gene matches: 4. Germline CDR1 and CDR2: MNHEY and SVGEGT. This CDR3 comprises 16 residues. The CDR3 protein is CASSYSITSGGNEQFF. DNA of the CDR3: TGTGCCAGCAGTTACTCGATAACTAGCGGGGGCAATGAGCAGTTCTTC.

V gene TRBV5-1 combines with J gene TRBJ2-5; 8 nucleotides line up with TRBD1. The CDR3 consists of 18 residues. Germline V lookup: CDR1 SGHRS, CDR2 YFSETQ. With 1 base clipped from V and 11 bases from J, the junction kept 22 bases outside the gene matches. The CDR3 spells CASSLNGPGTGPYNEQYF. In DNA, the CDR3 is TGCGCCAGCAGCTTGAATGGTCCCGGGACAGGTCCATACAATGAGCAGTACTTC. The whole variable domain, remainder taken from reference TRBV5-1 and TRBJ2-5, is KAGVTQTPRYLIKTRGQQVTLSCSPISGHRSVSWYQQTPGQGLQFLFEYFSETQRNKGNFPGRFSGRQFSNSRSEMNVSTLELGDSALYLCASSLNGPGTGPYNEQYFGPGTRLLVL.

The rearrangement joins TRBV12-3 or TRBV12-4 to TRBJ2-5, with D possibly matching TRBD2 (6 bases). There are 12 residues in the CDR3. V shed 8 bases and J shed 3 bases, with 10 bases lying between them. CDR3 region: CASAGREETQYF. For the CDR3, the DNA is TGTGCCAGCGCGGGGAGAGAAGAGACCCAGTACTTC.

A few counts support this clonotype. The rearrangement uses TRBV5-1 and TRBJ2-4; no firm D call. TRBJ2-7 explains the end of the DNA better; the J call may be wrong. Germline CDR1 is SGHRS and CDR2 is YFSETQ. The CDR3 runs to 12 residues. The CDR3 spells CASSDLVGEQYF. DNA of the CDR3: TGCGCCAGCTCAGATTTGGTCGGCGAGCAGTACTTC.

The V call is TRBV20-1, the J call TRBJ1-2; TRBD1 matches 11 bases. Germline CDR1 and CDR2: DFQATT and SNEGSKA (reference sequence). Trimming removed 1 base from V and 7 bases from J; junction bases left unmatched: 5. CDR3 length: 14 residues. CDR3 DNA sequence: TGCAGTGCTAGAGTTGGACAGGGGGCGATTGGCTACACCTTC. This codes for CSARVGQGAIGYTF.

This clonotype turned up a few times. The V gene is TRBV12-3 or TRBV12-4, the J gene TRBJ2-1, with 8 bases fitting TRBD1. This CDR3 contains 14 residues. V lost 6 bases, J lost 13 bases, and 14 bases stayed unmatched. Written as DNA, the CDR3 is TGTGCCAGCAGACCTACAGGGGGAAGGGAGACCCAGTTCTTC. This encodes CASRPTGGRETQFF.

This clonotype was detected many times. The chain employs TRBV10-2 and TRBJ2-5; D remains ambiguous. Per the germline V gene, CDR1 is WSHSY and CDR2 is SAAADI. V was clipped by 4 bases and J by 6 bases, with 12 bases between them. The CDR3 spans 13 residues. The CDR3 loop is CASSASQWQTQYF. CDR3 bases: TGCGCCAGCAGTGCCTCCCAATGGCAGACCCAGTACTTC.

This clonotype showed up just a few times. The chain joins TRBV9 to TRBJ2-7, with D possibly TRBD1 on 6 matching bases. Per germline, CDR1 SGDLS and CDR2 YYNGEE. CDR3 length: 14 amino acids. Deletions cut 3 bases from V and 2 bases from J, with 12 bases between. Written as DNA, the CDR3 is TGTGCCAGCAGCGAGGAGGACAGAGCCTACGAGCAGTACTTC. Translated, it gives CASSEEDRAYEQYF.

The chain has TRBV20-1 and TRBJ1-2; D is possibly TRBD1 (5 bases). There are 16 residues in the CDR3. Germline CDR1 is DFQATT and CDR2 is SNEGSKA (reference sequence). Trimming cost V 3 bases and J 4 bases, with 21 bases left between them. Here the CDR3 DNA reads TGCAGTGCTAGGGACCGGGACGCAGGCTATCGCTATGGCTACACCTTC. The encoded protein is CSARDRDAGYRYGYTF.

This clonotype was detected ten times or more. V usage is TRBV20-1 and J usage is TRBJ2-5; 9 positions agree with TRBD1. Germline V lookup: CDR1 DFQATT, CDR2 SNEGSKA (reference sequence). CDR3 length: 15 residues. V dropped 4 bases and J dropped 5; count of bases not matched to a gene: 11. CDR3 loop: CSATIGTGWGETQYF. CDR3 in DNA: TGCAGTGCTACCATAGGGACAGGGTGGGGGGAGACCCAGTACTTC.

V is TRBV5-1 and J is TRBJ1-1; TRBD1 matches 12 bases. The CDR3 is 15 amino acids. Germline lookup yields CDR1 SGHRS and CDR2 YFSETQ. Trimming at V came to 0 bases and at J to 7 bases, leaving 4 bases not matched to a gene. This CDR3 is CASSLGDRGLFEAFF. CDR3 nucleotide sequence: TGCGCCAGCAGCTTGGGGGACAGGGGGCTTTTTGAAGCTTTCTTT.

There are a few counts of this clonotype. The chain combines TRBV9 with TRBJ2-4; D is undetermined. The germline gives CDR1 SGDLS, CDR2 YYNGEE. Trimming removed 0 bases from V and 0 bases from J, with 10 bases in between. CDR3 length equals 16 residues. This chain's CDR3 is CASSVGVSLAKNIQYF. The CDR3 DNA sequence: TGTGCCAGCAGCGTAGGAGTATCCTTAGCCAAAAACATTCAGTACTTC.

The rearrangement joins TRBV15 to TRBJ2-5; TRBD1 might be the D (6 bases). V lost 5 bases, J lost 5 bases, and 12 bases lay in between. This CDR3 is built from 13 residues. Germline V gene lookup returns CDR1 LNHNV and CDR2 YYDKDF (reference sequence). CDR3 in DNA: TGTGCCACCAGCCCCCGGACAGAGGAGACCCAGTACTTC. Translation: CATSPRTEETQYF.

V is TRBV5-6 and J is TRBJ2-7, with 9 bases fitting TRBD1. The CDR3 extends over 15 amino acids. CDR1 is SGHDT and CDR2 is YYEEEE in the germline V gene. J was trimmed by 1 base and V by 5 bases; bases with no gene match: 7. CDR3 DNA sequence: TGTGCCAGCAGGCGGATGGGACAGGGATCCTACGAGCAGTACTTC. It yields the protein CASRRMGQGSYEQYF.

The chain recombines TRBV20-1 with TRBJ2-2; the D gene could be TRBD1 or TRBD2 (5 bases each). The CDR3 loop spans 14 amino acids. Germline values: CDR1 DFQATT, CDR2 SNEGSKA (reference sequence). Trimming removed 5 bases at V and 0 bases at J, with 10 bases between. The CDR3 bases are TGCAGTGCTCCAGGGACCTCGAACACCGGGGAGCTGTTTTTT. It translates to CSAPGTSNTGELFF.

The sample holds a few counts of this clonotype. The V call is TRBV28, the J call TRBJ2-3, with 10 nucleotides matching TRBD2. CDR1 is MDHEN and CDR2 is SYDVKM in the germline V gene. The CDR3 loop spans 16 amino acids. V gave up 3 bases and J gave up 5 bases; unmatched junction bases: 8. This chain's CDR3 is CASSFGAGGRKDTQYF. CDR3 coding DNA: TGTGCCAGCAGTTTCGGAGCGGGGGGGCGAAAAGATACGCAGTATTTT.

Only a few counts were recorded for this clonotype. Here the CDR3 DNA reads TGCGCCAGCAGCTTGGCTGCAGGCTCTGGGGCCAACGTCCTGACTTTC. It yields the protein CASSLAAGSGANVLTF. The V gene is TRBV5-1, the J gene TRBJ2-6; the D is unclear. CDR3 size: 16 residues. V was clipped by 0 bases and J by 0 bases, with 7 bases between them. Germline V gene lookup returns CDR1 SGHRS and CDR2 YFSETQ.